The 5 T cell receptor beta chains below come from one sample, sequenced in a study of T cell repertoires in cytomegalovirus infection. Their target antigens are unknown. TCRdb re-called the reads with MiXCR, one entry per CDR3 protein. Here the sample spans under 850,000 distinct CDR3 sequences, approximately 33% being singletons. The material was cultured PBMCs, obtained from culture after CMV antigen stimulation. Receptors originate from a human donor in good health (CMV status not recorded). Some clones in this sample may be carry-over from other donors' samples.

This clonotype was seen repeatedly, ten times or more. The CDR3 bases are TGTGCCAGCAGCTTAGAAGTTCTGGCCAAGAGCTCCTACAATGAGCAGTTCTTC. Translated: CASSLEVLAKSSYNEQFF. V gene TRBV7-2 combines with J gene TRBJ2-1; D not resolved. V was shortened by 1 base and J by 0 bases, with 16 bases between the two germline ends. The germline V gene encodes CDR1 SGHTA and CDR2 FQGNSA. The CDR3 runs 18 residues.

A word on this clonotype: A read error may produce the germline difference seen at one junction end. The gene calls are TRBV20-1 and TRBJ1-1; D is uncertain. The CDR3 is 9 amino acids. From germline, CDR1 is DFQATT and CDR2 SNEGSKA (reference sequence). CDR3 coding DNA: TGCAGCACATTGTGGGGATTCTCTTTT. As protein: CSTLWGFSF.

The gene calls are TRBV2 and TRBJ2-1; D might be TRBD1 (5 bases). The germline V gene has CDR1 SNHLY and CDR2 FYNNEI. The V gene lost 7 bases and the J gene lost 10 bases, with 14 bases spanning the gap. The CDR3 totals 12 residues. CDR3 DNA sequence: TGTGCCAGCACCAGACAGAGGAAGGAGCAGTTCTTC. It yields the protein CASTRQRKEQFF.

This clonotype has a count of ten or more. V gene TRBV7-2 combines with J gene TRBJ2-7; D is perhaps TRBD1 (5 bases). Per germline, CDR1 SGHTA and CDR2 FQGNSA. V lost 3 bases and J 1 base, leaving 7 bases between the germline ends. CDR3 length: 13 amino acids. CDR3 sequence (DNA): TGTGCCAGCAGCTTTCAGGGATCCTACGAGCAGTACTTC. It encodes CASSFQGSYEQYF.

The V call is TRBV7-9, the J call TRBJ1-5; no definite D call. This CDR3 region has 14 residues. Germline CDR1 and CDR2: SEHNR and FQNEAQ (reference sequence). V lost 2 bases and J 7 bases, leaving 12 bases between the germline ends. CDR3 amino acids: CASSLPGARQPQHF. CDR3 nucleotides: TGTGCCAGCAGCTTACCAGGAGCCCGCCAGCCCCAGCATTTT.